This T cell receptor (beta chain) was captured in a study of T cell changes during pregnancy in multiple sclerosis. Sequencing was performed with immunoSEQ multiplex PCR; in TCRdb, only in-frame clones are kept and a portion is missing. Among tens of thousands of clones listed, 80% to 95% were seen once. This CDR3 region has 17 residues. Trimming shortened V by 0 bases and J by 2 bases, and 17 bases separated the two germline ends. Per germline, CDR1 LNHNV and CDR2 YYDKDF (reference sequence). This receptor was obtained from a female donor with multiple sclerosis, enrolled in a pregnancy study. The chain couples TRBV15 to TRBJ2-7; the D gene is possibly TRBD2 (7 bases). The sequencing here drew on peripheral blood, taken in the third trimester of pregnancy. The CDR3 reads CATSRDRVAGAAYEQYF. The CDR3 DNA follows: TGTGCCACCAGCAGAGATCGCGTGGCGGGGGCAGCCTACGAGCAGTACTTC.